This T cell receptor beta chain was sequenced for a study of vaccination effects on CD4 cells after COVID-19. CDR1 is SGHRS and CDR2 is YFSETQ in the germline V gene. There are 14 residues in the CDR3. The V segment lost 2 bases and the J segment 4 bases; nucleotides outside the gene matches: 2. ViraFEST expansion of antigen-specific CD4+ T cells with viral peptide pools preceded sequencing. The authors isolated CD4+ T cells after 9 to 10 days of culture. None of the vaccinated had previously contracted SARS-CoV-2, and their nucleocapsid antibodies tested negative. Sequencing used immunoSEQ multiplex PCR; TCRdb keeps in-frame clones, though not all of them. The sample carries roughly 19,000 clones, approximately 79% recorded once. Comment on this clone: What it binds is unknown.

The receptor comes from a human donor who received a COVID-19 vaccine. The rearrangement uses TRBV5-1 and TRBJ1-4; 7 nucleotides match TRBD1. The sequencing used CD4+ T cells from PBMCs cultured with HCoV-NL63 spike peptides, collected before COVID-19 vaccination. Written as DNA, the CDR3 is TGCGCCAGCAGCTTACAGGGGAATAATGAAAAACTGTTTTTT. It codes for CASSLQGNNEKLFF.